This T cell receptor (beta chain) was captured by sequencing in a study of T cell responses to AZD1222 COVID-19 vaccine. This table comes from immunoSEQ multiplex PCR, and its TCRdb copy is limited to in-frame clones, with some not included. The table has 140,000 to 150,000 clones, approximately 90% seen once. The length of the CDR3 is 14 residues. The V and J genes are TRBV21-1 and TRBJ1-1; the D call of TRBD1 is as the table states it, not checked on the DNA. TRBV21-1 is given as a pseudogene. The sequencing here drew on peripheral blood, taken 28 days after the second AZD1222 dose. The sequence came from an adult who received the AZD1222 COVID-19 vaccine. CDR3 sequence (DNA): TGTGCCAGCAGCCCCAGGGGGGTGAACACTGAAGCTTTCTTT. Residues: CASSPRGVNTEAFF.